This TCR beta chain is drawn from a study of blood T cell repertoires in COVID-19. The overall study: Italy, Spain and the United States were the sources of the convalescent and acute COVID-19 samples. The analysed material was cDNA or gDNA that came from T cells, B-cell-depleted T cells, or PBMCs.

Germline CDR1 is MDHEN and CDR2 is SYDVKM. The V and J ends lost 6 bases and 6 bases respectively, with 6 bases between them. This CDR3 comprises 10 residues. Sequenced by immunoSEQ multiplex PCR; TCRdb stores in-frame clones only, minus some. Of about 150,000 clones in the sample, 87% were seen once. The sequence came from a human donor in a cohort sampled during active COVID-19. The gene calls are TRBV28 and TRBJ2-7, with D perhaps TRBD2 (6 bases). The specimen was peripheral blood. CDR3 protein: CASRGGEQYF. In DNA, the CDR3 is TGTGCCAGCAGGGGGGGCGAGCAGTACTTC.